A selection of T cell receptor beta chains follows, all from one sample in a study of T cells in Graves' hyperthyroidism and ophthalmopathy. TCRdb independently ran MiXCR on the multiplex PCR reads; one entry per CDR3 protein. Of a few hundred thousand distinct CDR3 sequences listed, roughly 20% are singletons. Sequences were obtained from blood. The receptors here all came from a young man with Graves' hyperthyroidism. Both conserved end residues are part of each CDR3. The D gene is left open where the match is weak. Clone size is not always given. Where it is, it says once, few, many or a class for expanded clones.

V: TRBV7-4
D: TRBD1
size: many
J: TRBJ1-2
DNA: TGTGCCAGCAGCTTACCAACCAACAGGGGAGCTAACTATGGCTACACCTTC
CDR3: CASSLPTNRGANYGYTF

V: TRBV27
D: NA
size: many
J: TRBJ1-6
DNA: TGTGCCAGCAGTTTATCGACCAGCTATAATTCACCCCTCCACTTT
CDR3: CASSLSTSYNSPLHF

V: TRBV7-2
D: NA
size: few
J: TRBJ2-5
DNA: TGTGCCAGCAGCTTAATGGGGAGACAAGAGACCCAGTACTTC
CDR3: CASSLMGRQETQYF

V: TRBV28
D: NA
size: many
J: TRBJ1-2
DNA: TGTGCCAGCAGTTTATACAGGGTCGGGGGCTACACCTTC
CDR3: CASSLYRVGGYTF

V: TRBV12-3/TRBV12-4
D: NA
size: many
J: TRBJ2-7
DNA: TGTGCCAGCAGCCGCGGGACGGGGTACGATCAGTACTTC
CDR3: CASSRGTGYDQYF

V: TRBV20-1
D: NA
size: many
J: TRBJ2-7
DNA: TGCAGTGCTGAGAGTCGGGCCAGCCACGAGCAGTACTTC
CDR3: CSAESRASHEQYF

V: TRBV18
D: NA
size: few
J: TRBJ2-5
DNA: TGTGCCAGCTCACCACCGTCCAGGGAAGAGACCCAGTACTTC
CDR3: CASSPPSREETQYF

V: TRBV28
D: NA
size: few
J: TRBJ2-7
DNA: TGTGCCAGCAGTTTATGGCAGGGGGGACTGAGGGAGCAGTACTTC
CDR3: CASSLWQGGLREQYF

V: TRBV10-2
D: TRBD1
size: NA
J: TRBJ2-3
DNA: TGCGCCAGCAGTGGGCCGGGACAGGGGGCAGATACGCAGTATTTT
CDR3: CASSGPGQGADTQYF

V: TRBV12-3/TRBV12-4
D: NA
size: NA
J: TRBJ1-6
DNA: TGTGCCAGCACTCAACTTAACTCCTATAATTCACCCCTCCACTTT
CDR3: CASTQLNSYNSPLHF

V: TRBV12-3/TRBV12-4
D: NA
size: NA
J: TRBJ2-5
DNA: TGTGCCAGCAGGGGTCCGGGACAAGAGACCCAGTACTTC
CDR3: CASRGPGQETQYF

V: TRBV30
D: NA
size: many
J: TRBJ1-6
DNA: TGTGCCTGGAGTGTATCGGATTCACCCCTCCACTTT
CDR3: CAWSVSDSPLHF

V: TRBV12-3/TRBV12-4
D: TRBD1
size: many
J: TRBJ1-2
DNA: TGTGCCAGCAGTCCACGAGGACAGGGGACTTACTATGGCTACACCTTC
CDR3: CASSPRGQGTYYGYTF

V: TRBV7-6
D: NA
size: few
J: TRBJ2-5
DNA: TGTACCAGCAGCTTAAGTCGGGAGACCCAGTACTTC
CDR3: CTSSLSRETQYF

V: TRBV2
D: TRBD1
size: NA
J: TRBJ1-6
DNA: TGTGCCAGCACCGAGCAGGGGGCGGTAAATTCACCCCTCCACTTT
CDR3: CASTEQGAVNSPLHF

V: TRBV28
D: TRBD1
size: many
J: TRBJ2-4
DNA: TGTGCCAGCAGTTCCTCCGGGACAGGCAAAAACATTCAGTACTTC
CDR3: CASSSSGTGKNIQYF

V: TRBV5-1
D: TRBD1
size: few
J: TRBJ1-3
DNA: TGCGCCAGCAGCTTGACCCCGACAGGGGTATTGGGAAACACCATATATTTT
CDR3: CASSLTPTGVLGNTIYF

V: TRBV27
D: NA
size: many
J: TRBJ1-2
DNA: TGTGCCAGCAGTATAAGTAGGCAGGACCCTAACTATGGCTACACCTTC
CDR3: CASSISRQDPNYGYTF

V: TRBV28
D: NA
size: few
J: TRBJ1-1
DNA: TGTGCCACTGTCCTTAGGGTGAACACTGAAGCTTTCTTT
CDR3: CATVLRVNTEAFF

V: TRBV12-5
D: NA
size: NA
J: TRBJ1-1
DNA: TGTGCTAGTGGTCTGGGGACGGTGACTGAAGCTTTCTTT
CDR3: CASGLGTVTEAFF

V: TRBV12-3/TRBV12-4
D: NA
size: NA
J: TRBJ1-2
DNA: TGTGCCAGCAGTTCCTGGGGCCAGGGGAATGGCTACACCTTC
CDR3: CASSSWGQGNGYTF